Below, 19 T cell receptor beta chains from the same sample are listed, as sequenced in a study of identical twins' blood T cells. TCRdb recomputed calls from the 5' RACE reads with MiXCR, one row per CDR3 protein. The data hold hundreds of thousands of distinct CDR3 sequences, with under 30% observed a single time. The sequenced material came from PBMCs. The source of these receptors is a woman aged 18-49 years in good health.

The V and J genes are TRBV9 and TRBJ2-1, with 9 positions matching TRBD2. The CDR3 extends over 16 amino acids. V lost 3 bases to trimming and J lost 5 bases; unmatched junction nucleotides: 9. Germline CDR1 is SGDLS and CDR2 is YYNGEE. The DNA for the CDR3 is TGTGCCAGCAGCGGCCCCCTTAGCGGGGGTAACAATGAGCAGTTCTTC. Translation gives CASSGPLSGGNNEQFF.

This clonotype was recorded many times. The chain couples TRBV4-1 to TRBJ2-3; D is ambiguous. Deletions cut 0 bases from V and 1 base from J, with 14 bases between. The CDR3 contains 17 residues. Germline V gene sequence: CDR1 MGHRA, CDR2 YSYEKL. CDR3 nucleotides: TGCGCCAGCAGCCAAGATCCCCCCTTTGCAGGCACAGATACGCAGTATTTT. Translation: CASSQDPPFAGTDTQYF.

This clonotype has a handful of counts. The rearrangement links TRBV29-1 to TRBJ1-1, with D uncertain. The germline V and J ends were trimmed by 2 bases and 9 bases, with 10 bases remaining between them. Germline CDR1 and CDR2: SQVTM and ANQGSEA. There are 11 residues in the CDR3. CDR3 sequence reads: CSVERARQAFF. The CDR3 DNA follows: TGCAGCGTTGAACGCGCCCGGCAAGCTTTCTTT.

The chain employs TRBV29-1 and TRBJ2-1; the D is unclear. V was shortened by 5 bases and J by 2 bases, with 13 bases between the two germline ends. Germline CDR1 is SQVTM and CDR2 is ANQGSEA. This CDR3 has 14 residues. The CDR3 sequence: CSVRRRSAYNEQFF. CDR3 in DNA: TGCAGCGTTAGAAGACGGTCAGCCTACAATGAGCAGTTCTTC.

This chain uses TRBV29-1 with TRBJ1-5; D unclear. V was pared by 3 bases and J by 9 bases, with 9 bases between. The CDR3 extends over 11 amino acids. CDR1 is SQVTM and CDR2 is ANQGSEA in the germline V gene. CDR3 region: CSVDFLGPQHF. The CDR3 DNA is TGCAGCGTTGATTTCCTCGGGCCCCAGCATTTT.

The rearrangement links TRBV10-3 to TRBJ1-2; D perhaps matches TRBD1 (5 bases). CDR3 length: 14 residues. Germline V gene data show CDR1 as ENHRY and CDR2 as SYGVKD. V lost 8 bases and J 0 bases, leaving 13 bases between the germline ends. This CDR3 reads CAISERTTNYGYTF. The CDR3 DNA sequence: TGTGCCATCTCTGAAAGGACAACTAACTATGGCTACACCTTC.

There are many counts of this clonotype. The rearrangement joins TRBV5-1 to TRBJ2-2; 8 bases fit TRBD1. Germline CDR1 is SGHRS and CDR2 is YFSETQ. The V gene end was trimmed by 2 bases and the J gene end by 4 bases; junction bases not matched to a gene: 7. This CDR3 has 16 amino acids. CDR3 DNA: TGCGCCAGCAGCTTTTTCCAGGGGGCATTCACCGGGGAGCTGTTTTTT. Residues: CASSFFQGAFTGELFF.

Worth noting for this clonotype: A much larger clone lies one base from this, so it may be a read error. The CDR3 loop reads CASSDAGGMRTNEKLFF. The CDR3 nucleotides read TGTGCCAGCAGTGACGCAGGGGGTATGAGGACTAATGAAAAACTGTTTTTT. The chain combines TRBV6-5 with TRBJ1-4, with 7 bases matching TRBD1. V was pared by 5 bases and J by 2 bases, with 11 bases of the junction left unmatched. The CDR3 is made up of 17 amino acids. Germline CDR1 and CDR2: MNHEY and SVGAGI.

The chain uses TRBV4-3 and TRBJ1-2; no reliable D call. The V gene lost 0 bases and the J gene lost 4 bases, with 9 bases spanning the gap. This CDR3 spans 14 amino acids. The V gene's germline CDR1 is LGHNA and CDR2 YSLEER. CDR3 sequence (DNA): TGCGCCAGCAGCCAAGAAGTCTGGGGCTATGGCTACACCTTC. As protein: CASSQEVWGYGYTF.

Only a few counts were recorded for this clonotype. The gene calls are TRBV9 and TRBJ1-2; no clear D. Per germline, CDR1 SGDLS and CDR2 YYNGEE. Trimming left V 2 bases short and J 6 bases short, with 11 bases between. The CDR3 runs 13 residues. CDR3 DNA: TGTGCCAGCAGCGTCCGACCCGGAGATGGCTACACCTTC. It translates to CASSVRPGDGYTF.

The V and J genes are TRBV7-9 and TRBJ1-1; D is perhaps TRBD1 (5 bases). Germline CDR1 reads SEHNR; CDR2 reads FQNEAQ (reference sequence). The CDR3 is 16 amino acids. Trimming took 4 bases from V and 1 from J, leaving 16 bases between them. The CDR3 region is CASSSRSGTANTEAFF. In DNA form, the CDR3 reads TGTGCCAGCAGCTCACGGTCCGGGACGGCGAACACTGAAGCTTTCTTT. Drawing the rest from reference TRBV7-9 and TRBJ1-1, the complete variable domain is DTGVSQNPRHKITKRGQNVTFRCDPISEHNRLYWYRQTLGQGPEFLTYFQNEAQLEKSRLLSDRFSAERPKGSFSTLEIQRTEQGDSAMYLCASSSRSGTANTEAFFGQGTRLTVV.

Of note for this clonotype: This may be a read error, as it is one base from a much larger clone. The chain is built from TRBV20-1 and TRBJ1-5; unclear D gene. Germline assignment: CDR1 DFQATT and CDR2 SNEGSKA (reference sequence). The V and J ends lost 5 bases and 5 bases respectively, with 16 bases between them. The CDR3 runs to 14 residues. The DNA of the CDR3 is TGCAGTGCTCTTGACCCTCCCCGACATCAGCCCCAGCATTTT. Translation: CSALDPPRHQPQHF.

This clonotype was detected only a few times. The chain combines TRBV6-5 with TRBJ2-5; D call uncertain. Germline V lookup: CDR1 MNHEY, CDR2 SVGAGI. Between the trimmed V and J ends, which lost 8 bases and 2 bases, there was a span of 12 bases. The CDR3 loop spans 13 amino acids. CDR3 loop: CASAWQFQETQYF. Written as DNA, the CDR3 is TGTGCCAGCGCATGGCAGTTTCAAGAGACCCAGTACTTC.

This clonotype was seen only a few times. The chain joins TRBV7-6 to TRBJ2-7; D gene ambiguous. V lost 8 bases, J lost 0 bases, and 5 bases lay in between. Germline V gene lookup returns CDR1 SGHVS and CDR2 FNYEAQ. This CDR3 is built from 11 residues. Here the CDR3 reads CASWFSYEQYF. The CDR3 DNA reads as TGTGCCAGCTGGTTCTCCTACGAGCAGTACTTC.

As regards this clonotype: The conserved closing phenylalanine or tryptophan is absent in this CDR3, likely reflecting a read error. The chain couples TRBV10-2 to TRBJ1-1; D unresolved. From germline, CDR1 is WSHSY and CDR2 SAAADI. V lost 7 bases and J lost 5, with 11 bases in between. The CDR3 sequence is 12 residues long. CDR3 sequence: CASKAQGTEAFV. The CDR3 DNA sequence: TGCGCCAGCAAGGCCCAAGGTACTGAAGCTTTCGTT.

V is TRBV20-1 and J is TRBJ2-1; TRBD2 aligns across 8 bases. Unmatched junction bases numbered 5, after V lost 7 bases and J lost 3 bases. Germline-derived CDR1 and CDR2 are DFQATT and SNEGSKA (reference sequence). The CDR3 sequence is 13 residues long. CDR3 nucleotides: TGCAGTGTACACAGCGGGAGCTACAATGAGCAGTTCTTC. Residues: CSVHSGSYNEQFF.

This clonotype was seen more than once but under ten times. This rearrangement joins TRBV19 to TRBJ1-5, with a tentative D call TRBD1 (5 bases). Trimming left V 5 bases short and J 3 bases short, with 17 bases between. The CDR3 has 16 amino acids. The germline CDR1 and CDR2 sequences are LNHDA and SQIVND (reference sequence). The CDR3 nucleotides read TGTGCCAGTAGTGGCCTCGGGGGGGTGATCAATCAGCCCCAGCATTTT. Translation gives CASSGLGGVINQPQHF.

This clonotype was picked up a small number of times. DNA of the CDR3: TGTGCCTGGAGTGTCTCCCGGGGTCGGGATTCACCCCTCCACTTT. Residues: CAWSVSRGRDSPLHF. The J gene is TRBJ1-6, the V gene TRBV30, with D hard to call. Germline V gene data show CDR1 as GTSNPN and CDR2 as SVGIG (reference sequence). Trimming stripped 0 bases from V and 8 bases from J, with 14 bases between. The CDR3 totals 15 residues.

In its sample, this clonotype was seen a few times. The chain links TRBV11-3 to TRBJ2-1; D perhaps matches TRBD2 (5 bases). Germline V gene data show CDR1 as SGHNT and CDR2 as YENEEA. V was pared by 10 bases and J by 4 bases, with 11 bases between. This CDR3 region has 12 residues. CDR3 in DNA: TGTGCCACCTCCCGGGATTACAATGAGCAGTTCTTC. Translated, it gives CATSRDYNEQFF. Looking up the rest from reference TRBV11-3 and TRBJ2-1 gives the full variable domain: EAGVVQSPRYKIIEKKQPVAFWCNPISGHNTLYWYLQNLGQGPELLIRYENEEAVDDSQLPKDRFSAERLKGVDSTLKIQPAELGDSAVYLCATSRDYNEQFFGPGTRLTVL.